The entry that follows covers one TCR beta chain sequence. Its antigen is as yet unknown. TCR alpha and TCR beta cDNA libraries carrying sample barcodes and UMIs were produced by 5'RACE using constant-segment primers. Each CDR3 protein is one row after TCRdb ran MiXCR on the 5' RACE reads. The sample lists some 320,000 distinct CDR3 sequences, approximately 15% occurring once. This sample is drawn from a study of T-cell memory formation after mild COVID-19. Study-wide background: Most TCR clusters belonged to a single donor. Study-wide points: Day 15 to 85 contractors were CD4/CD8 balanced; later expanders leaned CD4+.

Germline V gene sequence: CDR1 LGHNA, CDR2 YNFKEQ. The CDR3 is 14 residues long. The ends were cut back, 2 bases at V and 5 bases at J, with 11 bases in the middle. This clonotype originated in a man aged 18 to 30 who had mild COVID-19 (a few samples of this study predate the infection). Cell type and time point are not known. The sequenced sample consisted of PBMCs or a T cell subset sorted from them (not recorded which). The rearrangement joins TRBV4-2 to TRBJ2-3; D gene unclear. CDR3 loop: CASSQWSGGDTQYF. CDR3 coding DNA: TGTGCCAGCAGCCAATGGTCTGGCGGAGATACGCAGTATTTT.